This T cell receptor beta chain was obtained from a study of brain T cells in children with intractable seizures. Findings and limits, study-wide: Only CDR3 sequence similarity suggested viral specificity, without known HCMV serostatus. Clones missing pre-surgery may reflect undersampling of that blood sample.

Trimming at V came to 3 bases and at J to 2 bases, leaving 1 base not matched to a gene. Germline V CDR1 and CDR2: SGHRS, YFSETQ. The CDR3 is 15 amino acids. Sequencing was limited to surgery cases with top T cell transcript signatures in brain tissue. Before surgery, patients took at least one anti-epileptic drug. TCRdb's table, derived via immunoSEQ multiplex PCR, lists solely in-frame clones and lacks some. The sample yields 110,000 or so clones, 90% to 95% seen once. A note on this clone: Antigen: not known.

Specimen: peripheral blood, collected at surgery. This chain connects TRBV5-1 to TRBJ2-7, with TRBD2 matching 14 bases. The sequence came from a boy under three years old with hemimegalencephaly and intractable seizures. CDR3 coding DNA: TGCGCCAGCAGCTGGGGACTAGCGGGGGCCTACGAGCAGTACTTC. Encoded protein: CASSWGLAGAYEQYF.